The present T cell receptor (beta chain) was sequenced within a study of blood T cell repertoires in COVID-19. For the study at large: Samples taken during acute and convalescent COVID-19 were collected in the United States, Italy and Spain.

This table comes from immunoSEQ multiplex PCR, and its TCRdb copy is limited to in-frame clones, with some not included. Among about 60,000 clones listed, roughly 88% were seen once. Losses at the gene ends were 4 bases for V and 4 bases for J; bases not matched to a gene: 6. The CDR3 runs to 14 residues. Germline V gene data show CDR1 as SGHDT and CDR2 as YYEEEE. The chain combines TRBV5-6 with TRBJ2-5; 8 nucleotides agree with TRBD1. The receptor was derived from a woman of 80 years or more with active COVID-19. Sequencing was performed on peripheral blood. CDR3 region: CASSRQGTGETQYF. The CDR3 DNA sequence: TGTGCCAGCAGCCGACAGGGGACGGGAGAGACCCAGTACTTC.